This T cell receptor beta chain originates from a study of T cell changes during pregnancy in multiple sclerosis. Some clones are missing from TCRdb's copy, which holds only in-frame ones; the method was immunoSEQ multiplex PCR. In the table there are about 61,000 clones, about nine tenths of which are singletons. Germline CDR1 and CDR2: MNHNY and SVGAGI (reference sequence). V lost 7 bases to trimming and J lost 5 bases; unmatched junction nucleotides: 14. CDR3 length: 16 amino acids. Sequenced here: peripheral blood, sampled in the first trimester of pregnancy. The chain uses TRBV6-6 and TRBJ1-1, with TRBD1 identical over 9 bases. This TCR came from a female donor in good health, enrolled as a control in a pregnancy study. The CDR3 loop is CASTPRDGQGKTEAFF. The CDR3 DNA follows: TGTGCCAGCACTCCCAGAGATGGACAGGGGAAGACTGAAGCTTTCTTT.